These T cell receptor beta chains were read from a single sample in a study of blood T cell repertoires in COVID-19. Sequenced by immunoSEQ multiplex PCR; TCRdb stores in-frame clones only, minus some. Counted here are some 60,000 clones, 70% to 75% occurring once; the ten biggest clones make up less than 20%. The sequencing sample was made of peripheral blood. The receptors derive from a woman aged 45 to 65 with active or convalescent COVID-19. The CDR3 runs from the conserved cysteine through the conserved F or W. Fields, in order: J gene, clone size, V gene, D gene, CDR3 DNA, CDR3 protein. D genes are given only for firm matches. Clone size is given for some rows only: seen once, a few or many times, or a class if the clone is expanded.

J gene: TRBJ2-3
clone size: -
V gene: TRBV19
D gene: -
CDR3 DNA: TGTGCCAGTAGTACCCAGGGGGGTTCTAGCACAGATACGCAGTATTTT
CDR3 protein: CASSTQGGSSTDTQYF

J gene: TRBJ2-7
clone size: -
V gene: TRBV3-1/TRBV3-2
D gene: -
CDR3 DNA: TGTGCCAGCGGCTTGGAGGGACGCGAGCAGTACTTC
CDR3 protein: CASGLEGREQYF

J gene: TRBJ1-6
clone size: -
V gene: TRBV5-1
D gene: -
CDR3 DNA: TGCGCCAGCAGCTTGGCAAGGGAGAATTCACCCCTCCACTTT
CDR3 protein: CASSLARENSPLHF

J gene: TRBJ1-2
clone size: few
V gene: TRBV29-1
D gene: -
CDR3 DNA: TGCAGCGTTAGGGGGGAGGGGGATAACTATGGCTACACCTTC
CDR3 protein: CSVRGEGDNYGYTF

J gene: TRBJ2-5
clone size: -
V gene: TRBV5-1
D gene: -
CDR3 DNA: TGCGCCAGCAGCTTGACAGGACATCCGCAGTGGACCCAGTACTTC
CDR3 protein: CASSLTGHPQWTQYF

J gene: TRBJ2-7
clone size: -
V gene: TRBV28
D gene: -
CDR3 DNA: TGTGCCAGCAGTTTAAACGCACTCACCTCCTACGAGCAGTACTTC
CDR3 protein: CASSLNALTSYEQYF

J gene: TRBJ2-7
clone size: -
V gene: TRBV3-1/TRBV3-2
D gene: -
CDR3 DNA: TGTGCCAGCAGCCAAGAGTCCGGGTTCTACGAGCAGTACTTC
CDR3 protein: CASSQESGFYEQYF

J gene: TRBJ1-2
clone size: -
V gene: TRBV4-1
D gene: -
CDR3 DNA: TGCGCCAGCAGCCAAGATACCTGGCGGCAGGGAAATGGCTACACCTTC
CDR3 protein: CASSQDTWRQGNGYTF

J gene: TRBJ1-2
clone size: -
V gene: TRBV6-5
D gene: -
CDR3 DNA: TGTGCCAGCAGTCGTGCAGCTAACTATGGCTACACCTTC
CDR3 protein: CASSRAANYGYTF

J gene: TRBJ1-4
clone size: -
V gene: TRBV28
D gene: TRBD1
CDR3 DNA: TGTGCCAGCAGTCCAGGGGGTTTTAATGAAAAACTGTTTTTT
CDR3 protein: CASSPGGFNEKLFF

J gene: TRBJ2-1
clone size: -
V gene: TRBV24-1
D gene: TRBD2
CDR3 DNA: TGTGCCACCAGTGATGCCGGGGGGTATCGCTACAATGAGCAGTTCTTC
CDR3 protein: CATSDAGGYRYNEQFF

J gene: TRBJ2-4
clone size: -
V gene: TRBV25-1
D gene: -
CDR3 DNA: TGTGCCAGCAGTGAATCCGGGGTGGAGAGGAGCATTCAGTACTTC
CDR3 protein: CASSESGVERSIQYF

J gene: TRBJ2-1
clone size: -
V gene: TRBV6-5
D gene: -
CDR3 DNA: TGTGCCAGCAGTTCCCAGGGTTTATACAATGAGCAGTTCTTC
CDR3 protein: CASSSQGLYNEQFF

J gene: TRBJ1-5
clone size: few
V gene: TRBV5-6
D gene: -
CDR3 DNA: TGTGCCAGCAGTTTGGGGGGATACAGGGTGAAGCTCAATCAGCCCCAGCATTTT
CDR3 protein: CASSLGGYRVKLNQPQHF

J gene: TRBJ1-2
clone size: -
V gene: TRBV6-5
D gene: -
CDR3 DNA: TGTGCCAGCTTCGGGACTTATAGGGATGGCTACACCTTC
CDR3 protein: CASFGTYRDGYTF

J gene: TRBJ2-1
clone size: -
V gene: TRBV9
D gene: TRBD2
CDR3 DNA: TGTGCCCAACGGCCAGCGGGAGGTCATGAGCAGTTCTTC
CDR3 protein: CAQRPAGGHEQFF

J gene: TRBJ2-7
clone size: -
V gene: TRBV6-5
D gene: TRBD2
CDR3 DNA: TGTGCCAGCTTACGACTAGCGGGAGACTACGAGCAGTACTTC
CDR3 protein: CASLRLAGDYEQYF

J gene: TRBJ2-1
clone size: -
V gene: TRBV6-1
D gene: TRBD2
CDR3 DNA: TGTGCCAGCAGTGAAGTCCTAGCGGGAGGGAATGAGCAGTTCTTC
CDR3 protein: CASSEVLAGGNEQFF

J gene: TRBJ1-1
clone size: -
V gene: TRBV7-2
D gene: -
CDR3 DNA: TGTGCCAGCAGCTTCCGGGAGGAGGGGACTGAAGCTTTCTTT
CDR3 protein: CASSFREEGTEAFF

J gene: TRBJ1-3
clone size: -
V gene: TRBV19
D gene: -
CDR3 DNA: TGTGCCAGTAGATGGGCGGCGGAGGGAGGAAACACCATATATTTT
CDR3 protein: CASRWAAEGGNTIYF

J gene: TRBJ1-2
clone size: few
V gene: TRBV30
D gene: TRBD1
CDR3 DNA: TGTGCCTCCAGACAGGGGGCGGTTGGCTACACCTTC
CDR3 protein: CASRQGAVGYTF

J gene: TRBJ2-7
clone size: -
V gene: TRBV2
D gene: -
CDR3 DNA: TGTGCCAGCCTTTACCGGCCCCAGACAGGCTACGAGCAGTACTTC
CDR3 protein: CASLYRPQTGYEQYF

J gene: TRBJ1-1
clone size: -
V gene: TRBV29-1
D gene: TRBD1
CDR3 DNA: TGCAGCGTTGGCGGGACAGGGAAGGGGAACACTGAAGCTTTCTTT
CDR3 protein: CSVGGTGKGNTEAFF

J gene: TRBJ1-1
clone size: few
V gene: TRBV3-1/TRBV3-2
D gene: -
CDR3 DNA: TGTGCCAGCAGCCAAGGGGCCGTCACTGAAGCTTTCTTT
CDR3 protein: CASSQGAVTEAFF

J gene: TRBJ2-3
clone size: -
V gene: TRBV5-4
D gene: -
CDR3 DNA: TGTGCCAGCAGCTTAGGATCGATCAGACTAGGAAATACGCAGTATTTT
CDR3 protein: CASSLGSIRLGNTQYF

J gene: TRBJ2-3
clone size: -
V gene: TRBV7-9
D gene: TRBD1
CDR3 DNA: TGTGCCAGCAGCTTAGTTGGGACAGGCCCCACAGATACGCAGTATTTT
CDR3 protein: CASSLVGTGPTDTQYF

J gene: TRBJ2-7
clone size: -
V gene: TRBV7-9
D gene: -
CDR3 DNA: TGTGCCAGCAGCCCCCTATCCTACGAGCAGTACTTC
CDR3 protein: CASSPLSYEQYF

J gene: TRBJ1-1
clone size: -
V gene: TRBV5-1
D gene: TRBD1
CDR3 DNA: TGCGCCAGCAGCGTGGGACAGGGTTCTGAAGCTTTCTTT
CDR3 protein: CASSVGQGSEAFF

J gene: TRBJ1-3
clone size: -
V gene: TRBV28
D gene: -
CDR3 DNA: TGTGCCAGCAGTTTAATAGGGGCCGGAAACACCATATATTTT
CDR3 protein: CASSLIGAGNTIYF

J gene: TRBJ2-7
clone size: -
V gene: TRBV11-1
D gene: -
CDR3 DNA: TGTGCCAGCAGCTTATTCCGAGGGTCGTACGAGCAGTACTTC
CDR3 protein: CASSLFRGSYEQYF

J gene: TRBJ1-2
clone size: -
V gene: TRBV5-4
D gene: -
CDR3 DNA: TGTGCCAGCAGCTTGGGCCAGTCCGATTTCTATGGCTACACCTTC
CDR3 protein: CASSLGQSDFYGYTF

J gene: TRBJ2-2
clone size: -
V gene: TRBV28
D gene: TRBD1
CDR3 DNA: TGTGCCAGCAGCGTCTCCCGTCGGACAGGGGTGTCGGGGGAGCTGTTTTTT
CDR3 protein: CASSVSRRTGVSGELFF

J gene: TRBJ1-2
clone size: -
V gene: TRBV5-1
D gene: -
CDR3 DNA: TGCGCCAGCAGCTACAATCCCTCTGTAGGGGCAGGGGGCTACACCTTC
CDR3 protein: CASSYNPSVGAGGYTF

J gene: TRBJ2-1
clone size: -
V gene: TRBV5-1
D gene: TRBD1
CDR3 DNA: TGCGCCAGCAGCGTGGGGACAGGGGGCGGGGAGCAGTTCTTC
CDR3 protein: CASSVGTGGGEQFF

J gene: TRBJ1-3
clone size: -
V gene: TRBV7-9
D gene: -
CDR3 DNA: TGTGCCAGCAGCTTAGATGGAGCTGGAAACACCATATATTTT
CDR3 protein: CASSLDGAGNTIYF

J gene: TRBJ2-7
clone size: -
V gene: TRBV27
D gene: -
CDR3 DNA: TGTGCCAGCAGTGCCGGGGACTCCTACGAGCAGTACTTC
CDR3 protein: CASSAGDSYEQYF

J gene: TRBJ1-2
clone size: -
V gene: TRBV21-1
D gene: -
CDR3 DNA: TGTGCCAGCAGCAAAGTAGTCGGGGGGCAAGGTGGCTACACCTTC
CDR3 protein: CASSKVVGGQGGYTF

J gene: TRBJ2-1
clone size: -
V gene: TRBV28
D gene: -
CDR3 DNA: TGTGCCAGCAGTTCACTAGGAAATGAGCAGTTCTTC
CDR3 protein: CASSSLGNEQFF

J gene: TRBJ2-4
clone size: -
V gene: TRBV27
D gene: -
CDR3 DNA: TGTGCCAGCAGTTTCCCTATATTAGCCAAAAACATTCAGTACTTC
CDR3 protein: CASSFPILAKNIQYF

J gene: TRBJ2-7
clone size: -
V gene: TRBV15
D gene: -
CDR3 DNA: TGTGCCACCAGCACCGGAGATCCTGACGAGCAGTACTTC
CDR3 protein: CATSTGDPDEQYF

J gene: TRBJ2-1
clone size: -
V gene: TRBV13
D gene: -
CDR3 DNA: TGTGCCAGCAGCCATACCGGGCCCGACCGGGAGTTAAGCAACAATGAGCAGTTCTTC
CDR3 protein: CASSHTGPDRELSNNEQFF